This TCR beta chain emerged from a study of blood T cell repertoires in COVID-19. Turning to the study itself: Sources were T cells, B-cell-depleted T cells, or PBMCs; the material itself was cDNA or gDNA.

Per the original data handling: Reference gene primers were amplified, and this amplification served to estimate nucleated cell counts. The table came from immunoSEQ multiplex PCR; TCRdb's copy has only in-frame clones and leaves some out. V, J and clone size are taken as reported in that table, and D and trimming were inferred from the DNA itself. The repertoire holds 100,000 to 110,000 clones, with approximately 86% as singletons. V was clipped by 11 bases and J by 0 bases, with 14 bases between them. The CDR3 runs 14 residues. The germline V gene has CDR1 ENHRY and CDR2 SYGVKD. The rearrangement uses TRBV10-3 and TRBJ1-3; a weak D match, TRBD1 (5 bases). The sequenced sample consisted of peripheral blood. This sequence was found in a human donor in a cohort sampled during active COVID-19. CDR3 residues: CASRGAGSGNTIYF. Written as DNA, the CDR3 is TGTGCCTCCCGCGGGGCAGGCTCTGGAAACACCATATATTTT.